The source of this T cell receptor (beta chain) is a study of T cells expressing NK-cell markers. The study, taken as a whole, reports: A few of the donors also had these clonotypes leading their CD3+CD56-NKG2C+ fraction.

TCRdb re-called the 5' RACE reads and catalogs CDR3 proteins one per entry, DNA excluded. The repertoire table contains around 260,000 distinct CDR3 sequences. Germline V lookup: CDR1 DFQATT, CDR2 SNEGSKA (reference sequence). The CDR3 is 13 residues long. Concerning this clonotype itself: Its antigen is not known.

The source of this sequence is a woman between 18 and 69 years old in good health. Source material: blood T cells: a sorted CD56 or NKG2C T cell subset, CD4+ or CD8+ T cells, or bulk PBMC T cells (not recorded which). This chain links TRBV20-1 with TRBJ1-6; the TCRdb call, TRBD1, lacks DNA for checking. This CDR3 is CSGTGSSNSPLHF.